One sample yielded the 5 T cell receptor beta chains listed below, sequenced in a study of vaccination and CD4 T cells after COVID-19 (dated by TCRdb to 2022 to 2024). The method behind the library was PCR. The data were produced on an Illumina iSeq 100. The public sequencing data were trimmed at Q25 with fastp and processed into clonotypes with MiXCR by TCRdb, which kept only in-frame beta chains. All rows with the same CDR3 protein become a single entry with the most common DNA and genes. The table for this sample lists fewer than 30,000 distinct CDR3 sequences; 51% of them were counted only once. The leading ten clones occupy 1% to 1.2% of the sample. This specimen was CD4+ T cells from blood, taken before SARS-CoV-2 vaccination. Every receptor here comes from a human donor who had recovered from COVID-19.

With respect to this clonotype: Germline is not matched at one junction end, which may reflect a read error. The rearrangement joins TRBV20-1 to TRBJ2-7; D is unclear. The CDR3 runs 13 residues. CDR1 and CDR2 from the germline V gene are DFQATT and SNEGSKA (reference sequence). The CDR3 region is CCAFYTDVDEQYF. The CDR3 nucleotides are TGCTGTGCCTTTTACACGGACGTTGACGAGCAGTACTTC.

V is TRBV28 and J is TRBJ2-1; maybe TRBD2 (5 bases). This CDR3 is built from 14 residues. The V end lost 11 bases, the J end lost 6 bases, and 20 bases lay between the germline ends. Germline CDR1 reads MDHEN; CDR2 reads SYDVKM. This chain's CDR3 is CASKLDPSSNEQFF. For the CDR3, the DNA is TGTGCCTCAAAACTAGACCCCAGTTCCAATGAGCAGTTCTTC. The full variable domain, with the rest looked up from reference TRBV28 and TRBJ2-1, is DVKVTQSSRYLVKRTGEKVFLECVQDMDHENMFWYRQDPGLGLRLIYFSYDVKMKEKGDIPEGYSVSREKKERFSLILESASTNQTSMYLCASKLDPSSNEQFFGPGTRLTVL.

The CDR3: CASSPWSGGPNEKLFF. DNA of the CDR3: TGTGCCAGCTCACCATGGAGCGGGGGGCCTAATGAAAAACTGTTTTTT. The V call is TRBV18, the J call TRBJ1-4, with D possibly matching TRBD1 (6 bases). Germline values: CDR1 KGHSH, CDR2 LQKENI. CDR3 size: 16 residues. V was cut by 2 bases and J by 3 bases, with 13 bases left in between.

The rearrangement joins TRBV7-9 to TRBJ2-5; TRBD1 or TRBD2 may be the D gene (5 bases each). Germline CDR1 SEHNR, CDR2 FQNEAQ (reference sequence). Trimming took 4 bases from V and 2 from J, leaving 8 bases between them. The CDR3 has 13 amino acids. CDR3 bases: TGTGCCAGCAGCTGGGGACCTCAAGAGACCCAGTACTTC. This gives the protein CASSWGPQETQYF.

This sequence joins TRBV7-2 and TRBJ1-2; tentatively, D is TRBD1 (6 bases). This CDR3 comprises 11 residues. V was shortened by 2 bases and J by 14 bases, with 12 bases between the two germline ends. From germline, CDR1 is SGHTA and CDR2 FQGNSA. The CDR3 DNA reads as TGTGCCAGCAGCTTACAGGGGAGGCAGACCTTC. Its translation: CASSLQGRQTF.